These 9 T cell receptor beta chains came from one sample sequenced in a study of shared clonotypes between healthy human individuals. Clones were read by immunoSEQ multiplex PCR, and TCRdb kept only the in-frame ones, dropping some. The sample contains roughly 96,000 clones, over 40% of which appear only once. Sequencing input: PBMCs. The receptor set was obtained from a woman in her forties in good health. Some clones in this sample may be carry-over from other donors' samples.

CDR3: CASSQSGLGEQYF. The CDR3, as DNA: TGTGCCAGCAGCCAATCGGGCCTGGGGGAGCAGTACTTC. The chain employs TRBV7-8 and TRBJ2-7; D is unclear. CDR1 and CDR2 from the germline V gene are SGHVS and FQNEAQ. The CDR3 is 13 amino acids. V dropped 5 bases and J dropped 7 bases, with 15 bases sitting between them.

This chain joins TRBV29-1 and TRBJ2-7; 8 bases line up with TRBD1. J lost 0 bases, V lost 5 bases, and 3 bases had no gene match. This CDR3 has 13 residues. The V gene's germline CDR1 is SQVTM and CDR2 ANQGSEA. CDR3 protein: CSVWTGPSYEQYF. DNA of the CDR3: TGCAGCGTTTGGACAGGGCCCTCCTACGAGCAGTACTTC.

This clone has more than one count but fewer than ten. This sample includes further DNA sequences coding for the same CDR3. V is TRBV7-2 and J is TRBJ2-3, with D perhaps TRBD2 (5 bases). The V end was cut by 5 bases, the J end by 6 bases, with 15 bases between. This CDR3 is built from 14 residues. In germline, CDR1 is SGHTA, CDR2 FQGNSA. The CDR3 sequence is CASSAGGGWDTQYF. The CDR3 nucleotides are TGTGCCAGCAGCGCCGGCGGAGGTTGGGATACGCAGTATTTT.

The V and J genes are TRBV15 and TRBJ1-5; 10 bases match TRBD1. Germline loops: CDR1 LNHNV, CDR2 YYDKDF (reference sequence). The V gene end was trimmed by 3 bases and the J gene end by 6 bases; junction bases not matched to a gene: 2. The CDR3 spans 14 residues. CDR3 loop: CATSRTGGGQPQHF. The CDR3 DNA sequence: TGTGCCACCAGCAGGACAGGGGGCGGTCAGCCCCAGCATTTT.

V gene TRBV2 combines with J gene TRBJ1-2; D call uncertain. This CDR3 is 12 amino acids long. Trimming shortened V by 4 bases and J by 10 bases, and 13 bases separated the two germline ends. Germline CDR1 SNHLY, CDR2 FYNNEI. The CDR3 nucleotides are TGTGCCAGCAGTGTGGGAGGATCTTTCTACACCTTC. It is translated as CASSVGGSFYTF. Full variable domain (outside the CDR3, taken from reference TRBV2 and TRBJ1-2): EPEVTQTPSHQVTQMGQEVILRCVPISNHLYFYWYRQILGQKVEFLVSFYNNEISEKSEIFDDQFSVERPDGSNFTLKIRSTKLEDSAMYFCASSVGGSFYTFGSGTRLTVV.

This clone was recorded many times. The genes are TRBV28 and TRBJ1-3, with TRBD1 matching 7 bases. V was clipped by 6 bases and J by 0 bases; unmatched bases: 5. The CDR3 runs 15 residues. Looked up from germline, CDR1 is MDHEN and CDR2 is SYDVKM. CDR3 sequence: CASSGTVSSGNTIYF. CDR3 bases: TGTGCCAGCAGCGGGACAGTGAGCTCTGGAAACACCATATATTTT.

This clone showed up many times. This chain connects TRBV7-2 to TRBJ2-5, with D possibly TRBD2 on 5 matching bases. The V gene lost 0 bases and the J gene lost 5 bases, with 10 bases spanning the gap. CDR1 SGHTA and CDR2 FQGNSA come from the germline V gene. The CDR3 has 14 amino acids. The CDR3 loop is CASSLAGVWETQYF. The CDR3, as DNA: TGTGCCAGCAGCTTAGCGGGAGTCTGGGAGACCCAGTACTTC.

J is TRBJ2-7 and V is TRBV6-6; 9 bases match TRBD1. After removal of 6 bases from V and 3 bases from J, the junction contained 9 bases not matched to a gene. Germline V gene sequence: CDR1 MNHNY, CDR2 SVGAGI (reference sequence). This CDR3 comprises 15 residues. The CDR3 is CASRPDRGGGYEQYF. The CDR3 DNA follows: TGTGCCAGCAGACCAGACAGGGGGGGAGGCTACGAGCAGTACTTC.

V is TRBV7-8 and J is TRBJ2-5, with TRBD1 matching 7 bases. CDR1 SGHVS and CDR2 FQNEAQ come from the germline V gene. The CDR3 length is 14 residues. The V gene end was trimmed by 5 bases and the J gene end by 7 bases; junction bases not matched to a gene: 10. The CDR3 loop is CASSPGTAEGTQYF. The CDR3 DNA follows: TGTGCCAGCAGCCCCGGGACAGCTGAGGGGACCCAGTACTTC.